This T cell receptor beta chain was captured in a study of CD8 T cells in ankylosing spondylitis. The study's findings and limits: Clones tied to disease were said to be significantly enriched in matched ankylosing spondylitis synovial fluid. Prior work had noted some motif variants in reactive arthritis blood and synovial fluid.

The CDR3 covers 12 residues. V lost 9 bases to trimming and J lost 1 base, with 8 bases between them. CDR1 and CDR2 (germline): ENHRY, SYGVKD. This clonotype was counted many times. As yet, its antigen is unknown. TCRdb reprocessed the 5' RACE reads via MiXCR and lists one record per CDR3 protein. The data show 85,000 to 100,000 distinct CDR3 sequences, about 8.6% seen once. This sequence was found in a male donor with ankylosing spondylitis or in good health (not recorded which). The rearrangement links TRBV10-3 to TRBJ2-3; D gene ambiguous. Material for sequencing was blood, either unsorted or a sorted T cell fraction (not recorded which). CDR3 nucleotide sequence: TGTGCCATAGGCCAGGGCACAGATACGCAGTATTTT. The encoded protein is CAIGQGTDTQYF.